This TCR beta chain was identified in a study of immune characterization of retroperitoneal liposarcoma. Germline lookup yields CDR1 LNHDA and CDR2 SQIVND (reference sequence). Germline trimming cut 6 bases from V and 6 bases from J; bases unmatched to any gene: 10. The CDR3 runs to 15 residues. TCRdb re-derived calls from the PCR reads in MiXCR, one entry per CDR3 protein. The sample carries about 8,200 distinct CDR3 sequences, about 40% recorded once. The specimen was tumor tissue. The rearrangement uses TRBV19 and TRBJ2-7, with TRBD1 identical over 11 bases. This clonotype originated in a male donor with retroperitoneal liposarcoma. The CDR3 region has the DNA TGTGCCAGTAGCCTATCGGACAGGGGGCCCAGCGAGCAGTACTTC. It is translated as CASSLSDRGPSEQYF.